A single T cell receptor (beta chain) is shown here with its context. The CDR3 extends over 13 amino acids. V was clipped by 5 bases and J by 8 bases, with 13 bases between them. Germline values: CDR1 SGHNT, CDR2 YENEEA. This entry belongs to a study of blood T cell repertoires in COVID-19. For the study at large: Sites across the United States, Italy and Spain contributed samples from acute and convalescent COVID-19. Sample material is recorded as cDNA or gDNA derived from T cells, B-cell-depleted T cells, or PBMCs.

Under the authors' procedure: From reference gene primer amplification, estimates of nucleated cell counts were derived. Sequenced by immunoSEQ multiplex PCR; TCRdb stores in-frame clones only, minus some. That table is the source of V, J and clone size, and D and trimming were worked out from the DNA. Altogether around 95,000 clones are present, around 88% being singletons, with the ten largest covering roughly 4.6%. Specimen: peripheral blood. This chain connects TRBV11-3 to TRBJ2-1, with D possibly TRBD2 on 6 matching bases. This TCR came from a human donor in a cohort sampled during active COVID-19. In nucleotides, the CDR3 is TGTGCCAGCAGCGTTCGGGAGTTCGATGAGCAGTTCTTC. Translating it yields CASSVREFDEQFF.